A single sample gave rise to the 15 T cell receptor beta chains below, sequenced in a study of CD8+ T cells in alopecia areata. The sample's treatment: oral pan-JAK inhibitor, 5-10 mg twice daily. RNA, once extracted, was reverse transcribed into cDNA for use as the sequencing template. Clones were read by immunoSEQ multiplex PCR, and TCRdb kept only the in-frame ones, dropping some. Of roughly 110,000 clones in the sample, over 80% are singletons; the top ten hold less than 30%. The sample in question was CD8+ T cells sorted from blood, obtained at week 24, from a patient treated with tofacitinib. These receptors came from a human donor with alopecia areata.

CDR3 nucleotide sequence: TGTGCCAGCAGCCACTCGGGGGGACAGATGCCTGGAAACACCATATATTTT. It translates to CASSHSGGQMPGNTIYF. V usage is TRBV4-2 and J usage is TRBJ1-3; TRBD1 matches at 7 bases. Germline V lookup: CDR1 LGHNA, CDR2 YNFKEQ. The CDR3 length is 17 residues. J lost 2 bases, V lost 3 bases, and 10 bases had no gene match.

The V call is TRBV7-9, the J call TRBJ2-7; D ambiguous. Germline V gene sequence: CDR1 SEHNR, CDR2 FQNEAQ (reference sequence). The length of the CDR3 is 15 residues. Between the trimmed V and J ends, which lost 0 bases and 6 bases, there was a span of 15 bases. The CDR3: CASSLAVQAGAEQYF. The CDR3 DNA follows: TGTGCCAGCAGCTTAGCGGTGCAAGCCGGCGCCGAGCAGTACTTC.

The rearrangement links TRBV2 to TRBJ2-5, with 8 positions matching TRBD2. The CDR3 runs 16 residues. V shed 5 bases, J shed 3 bases, and the junction held 11 bases outside the gene matches. Germline V CDR1 and CDR2: SNHLY, FYNNEI. CDR3 sequence: CASSSEPGTSEETQYF. CDR3 DNA: TGTGCCAGCAGTTCCGAACCCGGGACTAGTGAAGAGACCCAGTACTTC.

The chain employs TRBV7-9 and TRBJ2-7; 7 bases line up with TRBD1. The junction had 9 bases not matched to a gene; V was cut back by 8 bases and J by 2 bases. CDR1 is SEHNR, CDR2 FQNEAQ, per germline (reference sequence). The CDR3 length is 14 residues. The CDR3 DNA sequence: TGTGCCAGCCGGGGACAGAAGGCCACCTACGAGCAGTACTTC. Translating gives CASRGQKATYEQYF.

The chain is built from TRBV7-2 and TRBJ2-7; D not resolved. V lost 5 bases and J 0 bases, leaving 14 bases between the germline ends. This CDR3 is built from 15 residues. CDR1 is SGHTA, CDR2 FQGNSA, per germline. This CDR3 reads CASSESPSPSYEQYF. For the CDR3, the DNA is TGTGCCAGCAGCGAGTCCCCCTCGCCCTCCTACGAGCAGTACTTC.

The chain couples TRBV7-9 to TRBJ2-2; weak D call: TRBD1 (6 bases). Germline CDR1 and CDR2: SEHNR and FQNEAQ (reference sequence). The CDR3 totals 16 residues. V lost 5 bases and J lost 0, with 13 bases in between. As DNA, the CDR3 is TGTGCCAGCAGCCCCGAAGACAGGTCGAACACCGGGGAGCTGTTTTTT. It encodes CASSPEDRSNTGELFF.

V is TRBV7-9 and J is TRBJ2-7; D possibly uses TRBD1 or TRBD2 (5 bases each). The length of the CDR3 is 12 residues. The germline V gene has CDR1 SEHNR and CDR2 FQNEAQ (reference sequence). V was shortened by 5 bases and J by 5 bases, with 10 bases between the two germline ends. The CDR3, as DNA: TGTGCCAGCAGCCCTCGGGACGACGAGCAGTACTTC. Translated, it gives CASSPRDDEQYF.

The gene calls are TRBV7-9 and TRBJ2-2, with TRBD2 identical over 11 bases. Germline CDR1 reads SEHNR; CDR2 reads FQNEAQ (reference sequence). The CDR3 covers 16 residues. J was trimmed by 2 bases and V by 5 bases; bases with no gene match: 4. The CDR3 DNA reads TGTGCCAGCAGCGGAACTAGCGGGGGTAACACCGGGGAGCTGTTTTTT. This gives the protein CASSGTSGGNTGELFF.

This clone is medium-sized (0.01 to 0.1%). This chain uses TRBV4-3 with TRBJ1-2; unclear D gene. This CDR3 spans 15 amino acids. Germline values: CDR1 LGHNA, CDR2 YSLEER. Trimming cost V 1 base and J 0 bases, with 9 bases left between them. CDR3: CASSQGRTPNYGYTF. In nucleotides, the CDR3 is TGCGCCAGCAGCCAAGGACGGACTCCTAACTATGGCTACACCTTC.

This clone was seen just once. The V call is TRBV6-5, the J call TRBJ1-2; no clear D gene. Trimming stripped 0 bases from V and 6 bases from J, with 11 bases between. The V gene's germline CDR1 is MNHEY and CDR2 SVGAGI. The CDR3 loop spans 14 amino acids. The CDR3 reads CASSYSTVLDGYTF. The CDR3 DNA sequence: TGTGCCAGCAGTTACTCGACGGTTTTGGATGGCTACACCTTC.

The chain couples TRBV29-1 to TRBJ2-7; a possible D gene is TRBD1 (5 bases). The CDR3 spans 13 residues. Trimming shortened V by 4 bases and J by 2 bases, and 12 bases separated the two germline ends. Per germline, CDR1 SQVTM and CDR2 ANQGSEA. In nucleotides, the CDR3 is TGCAGCGTTGCCTCGGACACACCCTACGAGCAGTACTTC. Amino acids: CSVASDTPYEQYF.

J is TRBJ1-1 and V is TRBV13; D remains ambiguous. Germline-derived CDR1 and CDR2 are PRHDT and FYEKMQ (reference sequence). The CDR3 extends over 16 amino acids. Trimming left V 4 bases short and J 3 bases short, with 18 bases between. CDR3 nucleotide sequence: TGTGCCAGCAGCTCCAGCCTGGACCCCATCGACACTGAAGCTTTCTTT. Amino acids: CASSSSLDPIDTEAFF.

This rearrangement joins TRBV21-1 to TRBJ1-6; TRBD1, the table's D call, was not compared with the DNA. TRBV21-1 is tagged as a pseudogene. This CDR3 has 13 residues. CDR3 in amino acids: CAILYRGNSPLHF. The CDR3 DNA reads as TGTGCCATTCTCTACAGGGGTAATTCACCCCTCCACTTT.

The chain couples TRBV6-5 to TRBJ1-6, with 8 bases that match TRBD1. The CDR3 has 15 amino acids. Germline CDR1 reads MNHEY; CDR2 reads SVGAGI. The V and J ends lost 5 bases and 6 bases, in that order; junction bases with no gene match: 6. The CDR3 reads CASSGQGGGNSPLHF. In DNA, the CDR3 is TGTGCCAGCAGTGGACAGGGAGGAGGTAATTCACCCCTCCACTTT.

The rearrangement links TRBV9 to TRBJ2-5; 9 bases line up with TRBD2. V shed 3 bases and J 0 bases; nucleotides not matched to a gene: 6. CDR3 size: 16 residues. CDR1 SGDLS and CDR2 YYNGEE come from the germline V gene. Written as DNA, the CDR3 is TGTGCCAGCAGCGAGGGACTAGCCGAGTACCAAGAGACCCAGTACTTC. This sequence encodes CASSEGLAEYQETQYF.